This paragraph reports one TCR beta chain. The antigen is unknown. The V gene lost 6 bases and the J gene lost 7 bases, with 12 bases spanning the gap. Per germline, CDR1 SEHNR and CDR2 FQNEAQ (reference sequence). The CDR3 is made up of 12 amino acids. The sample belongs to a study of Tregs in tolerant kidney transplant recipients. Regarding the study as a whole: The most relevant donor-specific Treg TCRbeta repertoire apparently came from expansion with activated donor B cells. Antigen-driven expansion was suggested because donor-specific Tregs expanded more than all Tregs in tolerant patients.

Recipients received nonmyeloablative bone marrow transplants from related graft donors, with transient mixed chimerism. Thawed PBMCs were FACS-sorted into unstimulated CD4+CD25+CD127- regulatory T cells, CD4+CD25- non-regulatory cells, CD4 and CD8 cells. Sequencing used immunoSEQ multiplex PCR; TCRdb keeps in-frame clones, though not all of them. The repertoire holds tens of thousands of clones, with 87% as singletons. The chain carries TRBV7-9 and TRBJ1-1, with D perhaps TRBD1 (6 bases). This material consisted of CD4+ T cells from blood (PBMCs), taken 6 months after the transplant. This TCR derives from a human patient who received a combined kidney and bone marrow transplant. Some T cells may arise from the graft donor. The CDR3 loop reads CASSFGQFEAFF. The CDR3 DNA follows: TGTGCCAGCAGTTTCGGACAGTTTGAAGCTTTCTTT. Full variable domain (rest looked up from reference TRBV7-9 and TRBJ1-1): DTGVSQNPRHKITKRGQNVTFRCDPISEHNRLYWYRQTLGQGPEFLTYFQNEAQLEKSRLLSDRFSAERPKGSFSTLEIQRTEQGDSAMYLCASSFGQFEAFFGQGTRLTVV.